The subject of this entry is one T cell receptor beta chain. The data stem from a study of blood T cell repertoires in COVID-19. For the study at large: COVID-19 samples from acute and convalescent phases originated in the United States, Italy and Spain.

Germline loops: CDR1 KGHDR, CDR2 SFDVKD. With 4 bases clipped from V and 5 bases from J, the junction kept 8 bases outside the gene matches. This CDR3 is built from 17 residues. In the study's own analysis: Estimated nucleated cell counts came from reference gene primer amplification. TCRdb's copy holds only in-frame clones and misses some; the assay was immunoSEQ multiplex PCR. From that table come the V and J calls and clone size; the DNA was used to work out D and trimming. The profile shows some 50,000 clones, 80% to 90% of them singletons. The J gene is TRBJ2-1, the V gene TRBV24-1; 12 nucleotides align to TRBD2. This clonotype was sampled from a man aged 35 to 55 with acute or convalescent COVID-19. The sequenced material came from peripheral blood. CDR3 bases: TGTGCCACCAGTGACCCAAGGACTAGCGGGGTTCACAATGAGCAGTTCTTC. Its translation is CATSDPRTSGVHNEQFF.